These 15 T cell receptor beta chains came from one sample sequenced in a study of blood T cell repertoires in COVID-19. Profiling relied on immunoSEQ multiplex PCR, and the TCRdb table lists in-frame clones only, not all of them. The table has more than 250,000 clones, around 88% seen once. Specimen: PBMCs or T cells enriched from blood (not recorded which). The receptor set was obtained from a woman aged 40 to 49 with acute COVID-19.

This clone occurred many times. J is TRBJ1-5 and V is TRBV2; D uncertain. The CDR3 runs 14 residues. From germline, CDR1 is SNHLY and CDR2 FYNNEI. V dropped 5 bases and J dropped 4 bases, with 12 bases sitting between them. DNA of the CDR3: TGTGCCAGCAGTTTTTCTAGACTGAATCAGCCCCAGCATTTT. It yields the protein CASSFSRLNQPQHF. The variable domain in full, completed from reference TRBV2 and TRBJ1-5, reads EPEVTQTPSHQVTQMGQEVILRCVPISNHLYFYWYRQILGQKVEFLVSFYNNEISEKSEIFDDQFSVERPDGSNFTLKIRSTKLEDSAMYFCASSFSRLNQPQHFGDGTRLSIL.

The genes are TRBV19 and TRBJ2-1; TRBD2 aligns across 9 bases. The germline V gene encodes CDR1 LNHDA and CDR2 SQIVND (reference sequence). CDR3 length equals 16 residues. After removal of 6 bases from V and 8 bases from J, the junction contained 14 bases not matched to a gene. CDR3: CASRALAGTTGHEQFF. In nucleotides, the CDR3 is TGTGCCAGTAGGGCCCTAGCGGGGACTACCGGGCATGAGCAGTTCTTC.

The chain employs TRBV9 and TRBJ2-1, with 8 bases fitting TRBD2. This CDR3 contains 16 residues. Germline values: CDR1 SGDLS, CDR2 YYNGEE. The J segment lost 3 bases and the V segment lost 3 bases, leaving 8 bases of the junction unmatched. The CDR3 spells CASSESGSWVYNEQFF. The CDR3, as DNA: TGTGCCAGCAGCGAGAGCGGGAGTTGGGTCTACAATGAGCAGTTCTTC.

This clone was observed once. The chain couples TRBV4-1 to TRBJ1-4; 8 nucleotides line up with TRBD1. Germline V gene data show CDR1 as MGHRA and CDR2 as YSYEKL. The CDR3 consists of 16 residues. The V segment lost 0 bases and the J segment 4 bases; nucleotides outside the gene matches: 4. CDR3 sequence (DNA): TGCGCCAGCAGCCAAGATCGGACAGGGTATAATGAAAAACTGTTTTTT. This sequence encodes CASSQDRTGYNEKLFF.

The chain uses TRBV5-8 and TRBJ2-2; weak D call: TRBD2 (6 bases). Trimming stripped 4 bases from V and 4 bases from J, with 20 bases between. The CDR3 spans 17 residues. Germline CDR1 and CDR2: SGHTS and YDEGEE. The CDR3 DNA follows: TGTGCCAGCAGCGAGGAAAGGGGAGCCGGGGGCACCGGGGAGCTGTTTTTT. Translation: CASSEERGAGGTGELFF.

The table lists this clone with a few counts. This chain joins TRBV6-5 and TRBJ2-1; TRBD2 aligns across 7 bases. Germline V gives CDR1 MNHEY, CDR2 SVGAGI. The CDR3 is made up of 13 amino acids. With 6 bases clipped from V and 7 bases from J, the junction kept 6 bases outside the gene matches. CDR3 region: CASSRSGENEQFF. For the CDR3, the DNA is TGTGCCAGCAGCCGAAGCGGGGAGAATGAGCAGTTCTTC.

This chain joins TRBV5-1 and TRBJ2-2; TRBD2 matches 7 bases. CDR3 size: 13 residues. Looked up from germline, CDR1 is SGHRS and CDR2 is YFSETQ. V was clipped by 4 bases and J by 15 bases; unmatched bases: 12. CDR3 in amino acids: CASSATGTTVVFF. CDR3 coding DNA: TGCGCCAGCAGCGCAACCGGGACTACAGTGGTGTTTTTT.

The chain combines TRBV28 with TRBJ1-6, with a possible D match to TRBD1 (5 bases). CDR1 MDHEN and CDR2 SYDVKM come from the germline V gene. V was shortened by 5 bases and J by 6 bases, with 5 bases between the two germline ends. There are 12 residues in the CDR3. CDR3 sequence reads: CASSRGNSPLHF. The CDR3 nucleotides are TGTGCCAGCAGTAGGGGTAATTCACCCCTCCACTTT.

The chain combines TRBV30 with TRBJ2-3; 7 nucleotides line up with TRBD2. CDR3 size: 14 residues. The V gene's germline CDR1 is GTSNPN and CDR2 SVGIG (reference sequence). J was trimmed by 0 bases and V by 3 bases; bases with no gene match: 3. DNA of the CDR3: TGTGCCTGGAGCCGTAGCGGGAGCACAGATACGCAGTATTTT. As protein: CAWSRSGSTDTQYF.

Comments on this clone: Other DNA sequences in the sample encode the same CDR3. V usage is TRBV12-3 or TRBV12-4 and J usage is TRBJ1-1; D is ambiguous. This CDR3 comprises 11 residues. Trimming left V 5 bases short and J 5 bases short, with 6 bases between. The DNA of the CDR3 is TGTGCCAGCAGTCCCGGTACTGAAGCTTTCTTT. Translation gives CASSPGTEAFF.

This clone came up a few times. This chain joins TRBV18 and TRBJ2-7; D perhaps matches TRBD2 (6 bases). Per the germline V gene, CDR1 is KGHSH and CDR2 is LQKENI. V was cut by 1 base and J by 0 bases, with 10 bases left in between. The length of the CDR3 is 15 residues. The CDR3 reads CASSPRDGSSYEQYF. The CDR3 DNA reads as TGTGCCAGCTCACCACGGGACGGGAGCTCCTACGAGCAGTACTTC.

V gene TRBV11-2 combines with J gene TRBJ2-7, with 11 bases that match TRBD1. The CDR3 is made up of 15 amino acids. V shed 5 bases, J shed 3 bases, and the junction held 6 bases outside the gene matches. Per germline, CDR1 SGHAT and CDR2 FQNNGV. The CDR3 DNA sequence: TGTGCCAGCAGCGTGGGACAGGGGGGTTTCTACGAGCAGTACGTC. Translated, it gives CASSVGQGGFYEQYV.

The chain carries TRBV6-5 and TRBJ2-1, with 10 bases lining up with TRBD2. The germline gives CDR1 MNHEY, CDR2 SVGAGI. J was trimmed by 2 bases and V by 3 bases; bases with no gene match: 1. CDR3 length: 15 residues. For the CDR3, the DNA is TGTGCCAGCAGTTATACTAGCGGGGCCTACAATGAGCAGTTCTTC. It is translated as CASSYTSGAYNEQFF.

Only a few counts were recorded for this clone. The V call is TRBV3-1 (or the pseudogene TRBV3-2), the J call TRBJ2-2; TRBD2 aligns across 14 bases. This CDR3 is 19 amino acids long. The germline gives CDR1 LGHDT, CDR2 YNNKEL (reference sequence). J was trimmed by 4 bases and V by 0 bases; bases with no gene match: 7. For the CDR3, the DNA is TGTGCCAGCAGCCAAGAGAAGCCGGGACTAGCGGGAGTCACCGGGGAGCTGTTTTTT. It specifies CASSQEKPGLAGVTGELFF.

CDR3 loop: CASSQDPPSGFTDTQYF. The CDR3 bases are TGTGCCAGCAGCCAAGACCCCCCTAGCGGGTTCACAGATACGCAGTATTTT. The chain links TRBV4-2 to TRBJ2-3, with TRBD2 matching 8 bases. The length of the CDR3 is 17 residues. V gave up 0 bases and J gave up 2 bases; unmatched junction bases: 7. Germline lookup yields CDR1 LGHNA and CDR2 YNFKEQ.